This entry lists 15 T cell receptor beta chains sequenced from one sample in a study of blood T cell repertoires in COVID-19. Repertoires were generated with immunoSEQ multiplex PCR, while TCRdb's copy carries only in-frame clones and drops some. The data show approximately 110,000 clones, about 90% seen once. The sequenced sample was peripheral blood. These TCRs come from a woman between 50 and 59 years old with acute or convalescent COVID-19.

This rearrangement joins TRBV2 to TRBJ2-7; 11 bases align to TRBD2. V trimming: 6 bases; J trimming: 7 bases; junction bases outside the gene matches: 8. Germline CDR1 reads SNHLY; CDR2 reads FYNNEI. This CDR3 is 14 amino acids long. The CDR3 DNA reads TGTGCCAGCAGCCCGGGACTAGCGGTTAGGGAGCAGTACTTC. It is translated as CASSPGLAVREQYF.

CDR3 in amino acids: CAGGLGGLYNEQFF. CDR3 nucleotides: TGTGCCGGCGGGTTGGGCGGGCTATACAATGAGCAGTTCTTC. The chain has TRBV6-5 and TRBJ2-1; the D gene is possibly TRBD2 (5 bases). With 11 bases removed from V and 4 bases from J, the gap between germline ends came to 18 bases. The CDR3 has 14 amino acids. CDR1 and CDR2 (germline): MNHEY, SVGAGI.

This sequence joins TRBV18 and TRBJ1-2, with D tentatively TRBD1 (6 bases). The germline V and J ends were trimmed by 3 bases and 0 bases, with 8 bases remaining between them. The CDR3 extends over 14 amino acids. Germline V gene data show CDR1 as KGHSH and CDR2 as LQKENI. CDR3 amino acids: CASSPDRSNYGYTF. The CDR3 region has the DNA TGTGCCAGCTCACCGGACAGATCTAACTATGGCTACACCTTC.

The chain couples TRBV27 to TRBJ2-7, with D perhaps matching TRBD2 (7 bases). Per germline, CDR1 MNHEY and CDR2 SMNVEV (reference sequence). CDR3 length equals 16 residues. The ends were cut back, 0 bases at V and 2 bases at J, with 14 bases in the middle. Here the CDR3 reads CASSLSGAGTTYEQYF. The DNA for the CDR3 is TGTGCCAGCAGTTTATCGGGGGCGGGGACTACCTACGAGCAGTACTTC.

The J gene is TRBJ1-5, the V gene TRBV30; 8 positions agree with TRBD1. V shed 2 bases and J 11 bases; nucleotides not matched to a gene: 14. The CDR3 loop spans 15 amino acids. Germline assignment: CDR1 GTSNPN and CDR2 SVGIG (reference sequence). CDR3 sequence reads: CAWSSSGQGIQAQHF. The CDR3 nucleotides read TGTGCCTGGAGTTCCTCCGGACAGGGAATCCAAGCCCAGCATTTT.

The chain links TRBV3-1 (or the pseudogene TRBV3-2) to TRBJ1-2, with 8 bases lining up with TRBD1. The V gene's germline CDR1 is LGHDT and CDR2 YNNKEL (reference sequence). V shed 4 bases, J shed 3 bases, and the junction held 7 bases outside the gene matches. CDR3 length: 15 amino acids. The CDR3 region is CASSRSGQAYYGYTF. The CDR3 coding sequence is TGTGCCAGCAGCCGCTCGGGACAGGCATACTATGGCTACACCTTC.

The V call is TRBV15, the J call TRBJ1-6; D is unclear. V was clipped by 1 base and J by 9 bases, with 4 bases between them. The CDR3 is 12 residues long. Germline lookup yields CDR1 LNHNV and CDR2 YYDKDF (reference sequence). The CDR3 spells CATSRGASPLHF. The CDR3 DNA reads as TGTGCCACCAGCAGAGGGGCTTCACCCCTCCACTTT.

This chain links TRBV6-5 with TRBJ2-5; 8 positions agree with TRBD1. The germline V gene encodes CDR1 MNHEY and CDR2 SVGAGI. V lost 6 bases, J lost 5 bases, and 5 bases stayed unmatched. The CDR3 has 13 amino acids. Here the CDR3 DNA reads TGTGCCAGCAGAGAGGGACAGGCGGAGACCCAGTACTTC. Translating gives CASREGQAETQYF.

The chain uses TRBV15 and TRBJ2-7; D may be TRBD2 (5 bases). Germline V gives CDR1 LNHNV, CDR2 YYDKDF (reference sequence). CDR3 length: 16 amino acids. The germline V and J ends were trimmed by 0 bases and 0 bases, with 12 bases remaining between them. The CDR3: CATSRDLYGSSYEQYF. The CDR3 nucleotides are TGTGCCACCAGCAGAGATCTGTATGGGAGCTCCTACGAGCAGTACTTC.

The rearrangement uses TRBV9 and TRBJ1-1, with TRBD1 identical over 10 bases. Unmatched junction bases numbered 8, after V lost 5 bases and J lost 1 base. Germline lookup yields CDR1 SGDLS and CDR2 YYNGEE. CDR3 size: 16 residues. The CDR3 DNA reads TGTGCCAGCAGGGGGACAGGGGCAAACGGGAACACTGAAGCTTTCTTT. Encoded protein: CASRGTGANGNTEAFF.

J is TRBJ2-6 and V is TRBV7-9; 9 nucleotides agree with TRBD1. Losses at the gene ends were 6 bases for V and 2 bases for J; bases not matched to a gene: 5. The CDR3 contains 16 residues. Germline CDR1 is SEHNR and CDR2 is FQNEAQ (reference sequence). CDR3 amino acids: CASRPGTGTGANVLTF. CDR3 DNA sequence: TGTGCCAGCAGACCGGGGACAGGGACTGGGGCCAACGTCCTGACTTTC.

The V call is TRBV5-1, the J call TRBJ1-2; 7 nucleotides match TRBD1. Trimming cost V 4 bases and J 3 bases; bases outside gene matches: 9. The germline V gene has CDR1 SGHRS and CDR2 YFSETQ. CDR3 length: 15 residues. This CDR3 is CASSPGQGGDYGYTF. For the CDR3, the DNA is TGCGCCAGCAGCCCAGGGCAGGGGGGAGACTATGGCTACACCTTC.

The chain is built from TRBV5-4 and TRBJ2-5, with TRBD2 as a possible D gene (5 bases). Trimming took 3 bases from V and 1 from J, leaving 19 bases between them. Germline CDR1 SGHNT, CDR2 YYREEE (reference sequence). The length of the CDR3 is 17 residues. In nucleotides, the CDR3 is TGTGCCAGCAGCTATCGGGTCTCGAGACGGGGCCAAGAGACCCAGTACTTC. Translated: CASSYRVSRRGQETQYF. Together with reference TRBV5-4 and TRBJ2-5, the CDR3 gives the full variable domain: ETGVTQSPTHLIKTRGQQVTLRCSSQSGHNTVSWYQQALGQGPQFIFQYYREEENGRGNFPPRFSGLQFPNYSSELNVNALELDDSALYLCASSYRVSRRGQETQYFGPGTRLLVL.

V and J are TRBV9 and TRBJ2-7; 13 bases are a match to TRBD2. CDR1 and CDR2 from the germline V gene are SGDLS and YYNGEE. J was trimmed by 2 bases and V by 4 bases; bases with no gene match: 3. The CDR3 loop spans 15 amino acids. In nucleotides, the CDR3 is TGTGCCAGCAGCAAGGGGACTAGCGGGGCCTACGAGCAGTACTTC. This gives the protein CASSKGTSGAYEQYF.

CDR3 in amino acids: CASRPTGMHEQYF. The CDR3 DNA is TGTGCCAGCAGGCCGACAGGGATGCACGAGCAGTACTTC. This sequence joins TRBV14 and TRBJ2-7; 7 positions match TRBD1. Germline V gene lookup returns CDR1 SGHDN and CDR2 FVKESK. V was pared by 6 bases and J by 5 bases, with 7 bases of the junction left unmatched. This CDR3 has 13 residues.